This is a list of T cell receptor beta chains from one sample in a study of regulatory T cells in long-lasting Graves disease. TCRdb analysed the multiplex PCR reads with MiXCR anew, one entry per CDR3 protein. The data hold a few hundred thousand distinct CDR3 sequences, with about a quarter observed a single time. The sequencing here drew on peripheral blood mononuclear cells (PBMCs), taken when the disease was refractory, from a patient treated with antithyroid drugs. These receptors were collected from a female donor with Graves disease. Both conserved end residues are part of each CDR3. D genes are given only for firm matches. For some rows the clone size is stated as once, few or many, or as a class when expanded; others skip it.

D: .; J: TRBJ1-5; V: TRBV7-2; size: few; DNA: TGTGCCAGCAGCTCGGACAGACTCAATCAGCCCCAGCATTTT; CDR3: CASSSDRLNQPQHF
D: .; J: TRBJ1-1; V: TRBV20-1; size: few; DNA: TGCAGTGCTAGAGGTAACACAGTGAACACTGAAGCTTTCTTT; CDR3: CSARGNTVNTEAFF
D: .; J: TRBJ2-2; V: TRBV6-5; size: few; DNA: TGTGCCAGCAGTTACTCGAAGGGGGAGCTGTTTTTT; CDR3: CASSYSKGELFF
D: .; J: TRBJ1-6; V: TRBV3-1; size: .; DNA: TGTGCCAGCAGTTTACAGGGAAATTCACCCCTCCACTTT; CDR3: CASSLQGNSPLHF
D: TRBD2; J: TRBJ2-7; V: TRBV28; size: once; DNA: TGTGCCAGCAGCCCCGCCTCTAGCGGAACCTACGAGCAGTACTTC; CDR3: CASSPASSGTYEQYF
D: .; J: TRBJ1-2; V: TRBV15; size: .; DNA: TGTGCCACCAGCGAGGGAAGCCAATACTATGGCTACACCTTC; CDR3: CATSEGSQYYGYTF
D: .; J: TRBJ1-2; V: TRBV5-1; size: .; DNA: TGCGCCAGCAGCTTGGCCGGGAGTTTCTATGGCTACACCTTC; CDR3: CASSLAGSFYGYTF
D: TRBD2; J: TRBJ2-1; V: TRBV28; size: .; DNA: TGTGCCAGCAACTCCCCTGGGGCTAGCGGGAGCGTCTACAATGAGCAGTTCTTC; CDR3: CASNSPGASGSVYNEQFF
D: TRBD2; J: TRBJ2-3; V: TRBV2; size: .; DNA: TGTGCCAGCAAAACTAGCGGAGTCACAGATACGCAGTATTTT; CDR3: CASKTSGVTDTQYF
D: .; J: TRBJ2-1; V: TRBV28; size: .; DNA: TGTGCCAGCCTTGGAAGGGGGGGGGGAGGTTCAACAGTCTATGAGCAGTTCTTC; CDR3: CASLGRGGGGSTVYEQFF
D: .; J: TRBJ2-7; V: TRBV2; size: .; DNA: TGTGCCAGCAGCACACAGGGAGCGTGGGAGCAGTACTTC; CDR3: CASSTQGAWEQYF
D: .; J: TRBJ1-5; V: TRBV6-1; size: many; DNA: TGTGCCAGCAGTCACGGGCAGGGAGGTTATAGCAATCAGCCCCAGCATTTT; CDR3: CASSHGQGGYSNQPQHF
D: .; J: TRBJ1-1; V: TRBV28; size: many; DNA: TGTGCCAGCACTTCCCCAGGGAAGAGCACTGAAGCTTTCTTT; CDR3: CASTSPGKSTEAFF
D: .; J: TRBJ2-1; V: TRBV6-2/TRBV6-3; size: few; DNA: TGTGCCAGCAGACGCGGACAGAATTACAATGAGCAGTTCTTC; CDR3: CASRRGQNYNEQFF